A single sample is the source of the 14 T cell receptor beta chains below, sequenced in a study. From the reads, TCRdb called clonotypes with MiXCR, one entry per CDR3 protein. This sample has about 4,500 distinct CDR3 sequences, with about 9.2% found just once. The sequenced sample consisted of CD4+ T cells from peripheral blood. These receptors came from a human donor with rheumatoid arthritis.

This clonotype is deemed medium-sized. This sequence joins TRBV6-2 or TRBV6-3 and TRBJ2-2; D unresolved. The CDR3 extends over 14 amino acids. The germline gives CDR1 MNHEY, CDR2 SVGEGT. Trimming stripped 3 bases from V and 4 bases from J, with 9 bases between. The CDR3 reads CASSYSTVTGELFF. CDR3 nucleotide sequence: TGTGCCAGCAGTTATTCGACTGTCACCGGGGAGCTGTTTTTT.

This clonotype was seen ten or more times. V is TRBV28 and J is TRBJ2-5; no reliable D call. CDR1 is MDHEN, CDR2 SYDVKM, per germline. V dropped 5 bases and J dropped 5 bases, with 12 bases sitting between them. This CDR3 spans 13 amino acids. The CDR3 DNA reads TGTGCCAGCAGTCCCTCCGACTTTGAGACCCAGTACTTC. This translates into CASSPSDFETQYF.

This clonotype was counted ten times or more. The chain employs TRBV9 and TRBJ2-1; D not certain. Trimming cost V 0 bases and J 9 bases, with 10 bases left between them. This CDR3 has 13 residues. The germline CDR1 and CDR2 sequences are SGDLS and YYNGEE. CDR3 in amino acids: CASSVDQISEQFF. The CDR3, as DNA: TGTGCCAGCAGCGTAGACCAAATTAGTGAGCAGTTCTTC.

This clonotype was counted ten times or more. V and J are TRBV4-1 and TRBJ1-5; possibly TRBD1 for D (5 bases). This CDR3 is 16 amino acids long. V lost 1 base and J 2 bases, leaving 12 bases between the germline ends. Germline CDR1 is MGHRA and CDR2 is YSYEKL. The CDR3, as DNA: TGCGCCAGCAGCCAAGGGCTACCGGGGGGCAATCAGCCCCAGCATTTT. It yields the protein CASSQGLPGGNQPQHF.

Worth noting for this clonotype: A much larger clone sits a single nucleotide away, making a read error possible. The chain links TRBV12-3 or TRBV12-4 to TRBJ1-4; D perhaps matches TRBD1 (5 bases). The CDR3 loop spans 14 amino acids. The CDR3 spells CTSRPKGPNEKLFF. DNA for the CDR3: TGTACCAGCAGACCTAAGGGACCTAATGAAAAACTGTTTTTT.

This clonotype was picked up many times. This chain uses TRBV15 with TRBJ1-5, with 7 bases identical to TRBD1. The CDR3 contains 16 residues. With 0 bases clipped from V and 7 bases from J, the junction kept 9 bases outside the gene matches. Germline V gene data show CDR1 as LNHNV and CDR2 as YYDKDF (reference sequence). The CDR3 spells CATSRDAQGVGQPQHF. In DNA, the CDR3 is TGTGCCACCAGCAGAGACGCTCAGGGGGTCGGCCAGCCCCAGCATTTT.

Within the sample, this clonotype is medium-sized. V usage is TRBV7-9 and J usage is TRBJ2-5; no clear D. CDR3 size: 12 residues. The V and J ends lost 5 bases and 5 bases respectively, with 9 bases between them. Germline CDR1 reads SEHNR; CDR2 reads FQNEAQ (reference sequence). The CDR3, as DNA: TGTGCCAGCAGCCGTTCGGTGGAGACCCAGTACTTC. Its protein product is CASSRSVETQYF.

This clonotype was seen at least ten times. V is TRBV28 and J is TRBJ1-4; 10 bases fit TRBD1. The CDR3 contains 13 residues. Trimming removed 5 bases from V and 8 bases from J; junction bases left unmatched: 2. Germline V lookup: CDR1 MDHEN, CDR2 SYDVKM. Written as DNA, the CDR3 is TGTGCCAGCAGTCGGACAGGGGGAGAAAAACTGTTTTTT. Residues: CASSRTGGEKLFF.

In its sample, this clonotype was seen a few times. The V gene is TRBV12-3 or TRBV12-4, the J gene TRBJ1-2; D possibly corresponds to TRBD1 (6 bases). This CDR3 is 14 amino acids long. The V end was cut by 2 bases, the J end by 3 bases, with 10 bases between. Written as DNA, the CDR3 is TGTGCCAGCAGTTTAAGGGGGGTCGACTATGGCTACACCTTC. Amino acid sequence: CASSLRGVDYGYTF.

This clonotype was counted a single time. V usage is TRBV19 and J usage is TRBJ2-7, with TRBD1 as a possible D gene (5 bases). The length of the CDR3 is 12 residues. Germline CDR1 and CDR2: LNHDA and SQIVND (reference sequence). V was pared by 7 bases and J by 3 bases, with 10 bases between. The CDR3 DNA reads as TGTGCCAGTACCGACAGTAACTACGAGCAGTACTTC. It encodes CASTDSNYEQYF.

This clonotype has a count of ten or more. V and J are TRBV2 and TRBJ2-7, with 12 bases aligning to TRBD2. V shed 6 bases, J shed 6 bases, and the junction held 6 bases outside the gene matches. In germline, CDR1 is SNHLY, CDR2 FYNNEI. The CDR3 covers 14 residues. CDR3 coding DNA: TGTGCCAGCAGAAGACTAGCGGGAGAGGGCGAGCAGTACTTC. This codes for CASRRLAGEGEQYF.

The rearrangement uses TRBV19 and TRBJ1-1; no clear D gene. In germline, CDR1 is LNHDA, CDR2 SQIVND (reference sequence). The CDR3 has 14 amino acids. The V end lost 1 base, the J end lost 0 bases, and 6 bases lay between the germline ends. CDR3 sequence reads: CASSIVPLNTEAFF. The CDR3, as DNA: TGTGCCAGTAGTATAGTACCACTGAACACTGAAGCTTTCTTT.

By sample share, this clonotype is medium-sized. The chain recombines TRBV20-1 with TRBJ2-1; D may be TRBD2 (6 bases). Trimming left V 0 bases short and J 5 bases short, with 17 bases between. CDR3 length equals 16 residues. Looked up from germline, CDR1 is DFQATT and CDR2 is SNEGSKA (reference sequence). This chain's CDR3 is CSARDGRDWGNNEQFF. CDR3 DNA sequence: TGCAGTGCTAGAGATGGTAGGGACTGGGGGAACAATGAGCAGTTCTTC.

Sample share makes this clonotype medium-sized. This sequence joins TRBV5-1 and TRBJ2-1, with a tentative D call TRBD2 (5 bases). This CDR3 is 12 amino acids long. Per the germline V gene, CDR1 is SGHRS and CDR2 is YFSETQ. V lost 6 bases and J 9 bases, leaving 13 bases between the germline ends. The CDR3 bases are TGCGCCAGCACCTCGGGGTACGGTGAGCAGTTCTTC. Translated: CASTSGYGEQFF.